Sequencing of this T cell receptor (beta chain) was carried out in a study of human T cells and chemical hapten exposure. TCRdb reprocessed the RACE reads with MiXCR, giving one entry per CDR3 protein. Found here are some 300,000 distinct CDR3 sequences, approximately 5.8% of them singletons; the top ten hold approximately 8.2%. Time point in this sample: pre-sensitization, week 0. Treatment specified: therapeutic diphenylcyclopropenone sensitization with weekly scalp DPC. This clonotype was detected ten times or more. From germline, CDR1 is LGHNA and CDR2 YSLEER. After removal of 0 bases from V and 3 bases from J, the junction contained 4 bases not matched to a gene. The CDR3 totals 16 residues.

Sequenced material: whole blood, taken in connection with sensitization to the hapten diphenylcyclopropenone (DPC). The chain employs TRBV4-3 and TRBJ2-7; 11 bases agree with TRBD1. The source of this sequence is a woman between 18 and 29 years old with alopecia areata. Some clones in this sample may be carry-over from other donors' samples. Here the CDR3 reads CASSQDWDRGYYEQYF. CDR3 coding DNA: TGCGCCAGCAGCCAAGATTGGGACAGGGGGTACTACGAGCAGTACTTC.